The rows below give T cell receptor beta chains drawn from one sample of a study of HIV-infected children after antiretroviral therapy interruption. MiXCR, applied by TCRdb to the 3' RACE reads, yields one record per CDR3 protein. The sample consists of approximately 89,000 distinct CDR3 sequences, 6.9% of them appearing once. Specimen: CD45RA+ CD4+ T cells from PBMCs, pooled from several time points, collected from a donor given antiretroviral therapy, either interrupted or continuous. Every receptor here comes from a pool of human donors with HIV. Both conserved end residues are part of each CDR3. The D gene is left open where the match is weak. A row's size may be missing; if present it is once, few, many or a size class.

many,.,TRBV9,TRBJ1-6,TGTGCCAGCAGCCCACAAACGGGACTCCCCAATTCACCCCTCCACTTT,CASSPQTGLPNSPLHF
many,.,TRBV7-2,TRBJ2-7,TGTGCCAGCAGCCCCCAGGGTGGTTACGAGCAGTACTTC,CASSPQGGYEQYF
many,TRBD2,TRBV28,TRBJ2-7,TGTGCCAGCAGTACCGCGGGGGCTAGCGGGAAATACGAGCAGTACTTC,CASSTAGASGKYEQYF
few,TRBD1,TRBV12-3/TRBV12-4,TRBJ2-1,TGTGCCAGCAGACCGGGACAGGGAGCAAATGAGCAGTTCTTC,CASRPGQGANEQFF
many,.,TRBV12-3/TRBV12-4,TRBJ2-2,TGTGCCAGCAGATCCGGGACGGCGAACACCGGGGAGCTGTTTTTT,CASRSGTANTGELFF
many,TRBD1,TRBV5-1,TRBJ2-7,TGCGCCAGCAGCTGGGCGCAGGGGGCGCCGAACGAGCAGTACTTC,CASSWAQGAPNEQYF
many,.,TRBV5-1,TRBJ2-4,TGCGCCAGCAGCGCGGCGGACGGACGTGGAACCAAAAACATTCAGTACTTC,CASSAADGRGTKNIQYF
many,TRBD1,TRBV20-1,TRBJ2-6,TGCAGTGCTAGAACAGGGGGCGCTTCCGGGGCCAACGTCCTGACTTTC,CSARTGGASGANVLTF
many,.,TRBV15,TRBJ2-1,TGTGCCACCAGCAGAGTGAATAGATTCGATGAGCAGTTCTTC,CATSRVNRFDEQFF
many,.,TRBV3-1,TRBJ1-1,TGTGCCAGCAGCTACACAGGGTCCGGCACTGAAGCTTTCTTT,CASSYTGSGTEAFF
many,TRBD2,TRBV19,TRBJ2-1,TGTGCCAGTAGTATTTCCTCAGGCCTAGCGGGCGAGCAGTTCTTC,CASSISSGLAGEQFF
.,.,TRBV5-1,TRBJ1-1,TGCGCCAGCAGCCCCGCCCATGGCAAGAACACTGAAGCTTTCTTT,CASSPAHGKNTEAFF
few,.,TRBV2,TRBJ1-2,TGTGCCAGCATAGGGGACTATGGCTACACCTTC,CASIGDYGYTF
.,TRBD2,TRBV28,TRBJ2-7,TGTGCCAGCAGTTCTATAAAAGCGGGGGGGCTTGTGAACGAGCAGTACTTC,CASSSIKAGGLVNEQYF
many,TRBD2,TRBV5-1,TRBJ2-1,TGCGCCAGCAGCGCCGCGACTAGCGGGGGCCATGAGCAGTTCTTC,CASSAATSGGHEQFF
many,.,TRBV7-2,TRBJ2-5,TGTGCCAGCAGCTCGAGGGCAGGGCAAGAGACCCAGTACTTC,CASSSRAGQETQYF
.,.,TRBV12-3/TRBV12-4,TRBJ2-2,TGTGCCAGCAGGCCCCTCACCGGGGAGCTGTTTTTT,CASRPLTGELFF
many,.,TRBV19,TRBJ1-1,TGTGCCAGTACCACTCAGGACAGTTTGAACACTGAAGCTTTCTTT,CASTTQDSLNTEAFF
many,.,TRBV5-1,TRBJ1-1,TGCGCCAGCAGCTTGTCCATCATTGGGAGCACTGAAGCTTTCTTT,CASSLSIIGSTEAFF
many,.,TRBV19,TRBJ1-1,TGTGCCAGCGGGCAGATGAACACTGAAGCTTTCTTT,CASGQMNTEAFF
many,.,TRBV7-3,TRBJ2-3,TGTGCCAGCAGCTTCATAACGGGAGATACGCAGTATTTT,CASSFITGDTQYF
many,.,TRBV24-1,TRBJ1-1,TGTGCCACCAGTGATTCCCCTAACACTGAAGCTTTCTTT,CATSDSPNTEAFF
.,.,TRBV7-9,TRBJ1-3,TGTGCCAGCAGCCAATACTCTGGAAACACCATATATTTT,CASSQYSGNTIYF
few,.,TRBV18,TRBJ2-5,TGTGCCAGCTCACCTGGACAGACCCAAGAGACCCAGTACTTC,CASSPGQTQETQYF
many,TRBD1,TRBV7-9,TRBJ1-2,TGTGCCACCCGCCGTCTAGGGGGCTTCAACTATGGCTACACCTTC,CATRRLGGFNYGYTF
many,.,TRBV2,TRBJ2-3,TGTGCCAGCAGTGAAGCGCCGGCAGATACGCAGTATTTT,CASSEAPADTQYF
many,.,TRBV28,TRBJ1-2,TGTGCCAGCAGCGATAGACAGTCAAACTATGGCTACACCTTC,CASSDRQSNYGYTF
many,.,TRBV12-3/TRBV12-4,TRBJ2-7,TGTGCCAGCAGTTCATGGGGAAGCATGGGGTACTTC,CASSSWGSMGYF
many,TRBD1,TRBV5-5,TRBJ1-5,TGTGCCAGCAGCCCAACTACTCGACTGACAGGGGATCGGATTCGCAATCAGCCCCAGCATTTT,CASSPTTRLTGDRIRNQPQHF
.,.,TRBV13,TRBJ2-7,TGTGCCAGCAGCTTAGATCGTGGCGGCGGACGAAATAGACCCTACGAGCAGTACTTC,CASSLDRGGGRNRPYEQYF
.,TRBD2,TRBV20-1,TRBJ2-7,TGCAGTGCGAGGAGCGGGGGGGAATACGAGCAGTACTTC,CSARSGGEYEQYF
many,.,TRBV4-1,TRBJ1-3,TGCGCCAGCAGCCTATTTTTCTCTGGAAACACCATATATTTT,CASSLFFSGNTIYF